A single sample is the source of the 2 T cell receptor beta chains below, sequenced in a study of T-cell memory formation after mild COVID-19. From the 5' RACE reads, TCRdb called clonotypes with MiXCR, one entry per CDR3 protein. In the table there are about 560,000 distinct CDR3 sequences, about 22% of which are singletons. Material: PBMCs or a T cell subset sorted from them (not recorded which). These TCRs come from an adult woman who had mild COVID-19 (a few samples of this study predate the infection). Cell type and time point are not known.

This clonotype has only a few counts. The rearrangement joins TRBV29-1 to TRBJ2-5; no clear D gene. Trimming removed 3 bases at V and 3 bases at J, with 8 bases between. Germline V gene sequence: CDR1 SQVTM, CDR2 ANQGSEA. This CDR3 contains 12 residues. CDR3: CSVEKEEETQYF. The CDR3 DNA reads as TGCAGCGTTGAGAAAGAAGAAGAGACCCAGTACTTC.

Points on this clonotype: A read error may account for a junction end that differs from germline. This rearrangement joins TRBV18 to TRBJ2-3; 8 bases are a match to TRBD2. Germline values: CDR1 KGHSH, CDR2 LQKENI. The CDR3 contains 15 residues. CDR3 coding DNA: TGTGCCAGCTCACGAAAGCGGGAGCGCACGGATACGCAGTATTTT. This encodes CASSRKRERTDTQYF.